Presented here are 9 T cell receptor beta chains from one specimen sequenced in a study of beta chain features in type 1 diabetes. Study observations and caveats: In every one of the four CD4+ subsets, TCRB CDR3s were moderately but significantly shorter in Type 1 diabetes patients.

No cognate antigen is known for these TCRs. Expressed TCRB transcripts got sequenced, as all isolated RNA was reverse transcribed. Produced via immunoSEQ multiplex PCR; TCRdb's table is partial and in-frame only. The table shows about 160,000 clones, with almost 65% occurring only once. Sequencing used naive CD4+ T cells from blood. The source is a man aged 25 to 40 with type 1 diabetes.

The chain couples TRBV9 to TRBJ2-1; TRBD2 agrees at 10 bases. This CDR3 is 16 amino acids long. Germline CDR1 reads SGDLS; CDR2 reads YYNGEE. V lost 3 bases to trimming and J lost 6 bases; unmatched junction nucleotides: 9. The CDR3 DNA reads TGTGCCAGCAGCGCCCGATCTAGCGGGGGCCTCAATGAGCAGTTCTTC. Residues: CASSARSSGGLNEQFF.

The chain uses TRBV29-1 and TRBJ2-3; D perhaps matches TRBD2 (5 bases). The CDR3 runs to 12 residues. Trimming took 2 bases from V and 8 from J, leaving 11 bases between them. Germline loops: CDR1 SQVTM, CDR2 ANQGSEA. As DNA, the CDR3 is TGCAGCGTTGAACGGGGTTCGGGTACGCAGTATTTT. It codes for CSVERGSGTQYF.

The rearrangement links TRBV5-6 to TRBJ2-3, with D maybe TRBD2 (7 bases). Germline CDR1 and CDR2: SGHDT and YYEEEE. The V and J ends lost 0 bases and 6 bases respectively, with 14 bases between them. The CDR3 runs to 15 residues. In nucleotides, the CDR3 is TGTGCCAGCAGCTTGGGGGCACAGGGAGGGGATACGCAGTATTTT. Translated, it gives CASSLGAQGGDTQYF.

The chain carries TRBV29-1 and TRBJ2-5; the D gene could be TRBD1 or TRBD2 (5 bases each). From germline, CDR1 is SQVTM and CDR2 ANQGSEA. Between the trimmed V and J ends, which lost 6 bases and 4 bases, there was a span of 12 bases. The CDR3 consists of 12 residues. CDR3 region: CSVAVGGETQYF. CDR3 sequence (DNA): TGCAGCGTCGCCGTTGGGGGAGAGACCCAGTACTTC.

This clone was seen a handful of times. The chain couples TRBV30 to TRBJ2-5, with 10 positions matching TRBD1. Germline CDR1 is GTSNPN and CDR2 is SVGIG (reference sequence). The CDR3 covers 14 residues. V lost 7 bases and J lost 5; bases outside the gene matches: 10. The CDR3 nucleotides are TGTGCCTCCGATGGACAGGGGGGTTCGGAGACCCAGTACTTC. Amino acid sequence: CASDGQGGSETQYF. Looking up the rest from reference TRBV30 and TRBJ2-5 gives the full variable domain: SQTIHQWPATLVQPVGSPLSLECTVEGTSNPNLYWYRQAAGRGLQLLFYSVGIGQISSEVPQNLSASRPQDRQFILSSKKLLLSDSGFYLCASDGQGGSETQYFGPGTRLLVL.

This clone was counted only a few times. The J gene is TRBJ1-6, the V gene TRBV29-1; 7 nucleotides line up with TRBD1. With V trimmed by 5 bases and J by 6 bases, 10 bases remained unmatched. Germline values: CDR1 SQVTM, CDR2 ANQGSEA. The CDR3 covers 15 residues. CDR3: CSVRLGTVGNSPLHF. CDR3 bases: TGCAGCGTTCGCCTCGGGACAGTTGGTAATTCACCCCTCCACTTT.

CDR3 loop: CASSVGQGVGQPQHF. Here the CDR3 DNA reads TGTGCCAGCAGCGTAGGACAGGGGGTCGGTCAGCCCCAGCATTTT. The gene calls are TRBV9 and TRBJ1-5, with 9 bases fitting TRBD1. CDR3 length: 15 amino acids. Germline-derived CDR1 and CDR2 are SGDLS and YYNGEE. V shed 0 bases and J 6 bases; nucleotides not matched to a gene: 4.

V is TRBV5-1 and J is TRBJ2-1, with a weak D call TRBD1 (5 bases). The CDR3 has 15 residues. The V end lost 4 bases, the J end lost 3 bases, and 14 bases lay between the germline ends. Germline V gene data show CDR1 as SGHRS and CDR2 as YFSETQ. The chain's CDR3 is CASSPEPGFYNEQFF. CDR3 bases: TGCGCCAGCAGCCCTGAGCCAGGGTTCTACAATGAGCAGTTCTTC. Combining the CDR3 with reference TRBV5-1 and TRBJ2-1 gives the whole variable domain KAGVTQTPRYLIKTRGQQVTLSCSPISGHRSVSWYQQTPGQGLQFLFEYFSETQRNKGNFPGRFSGRQFSNSRSEMNVSTLELGDSALYLCASSPEPGFYNEQFFGPGTRLTVL.

This clone showed up just once. The chain uses TRBV27 and TRBJ2-7; no reliable D call. Germline V gene lookup returns CDR1 MNHEY and CDR2 SMNVEV (reference sequence). V was cut by 2 bases and J by 3 bases, with 14 bases left in between. CDR3 length: 15 residues. Written as DNA, the CDR3 is TGTGCCAGCAGTTTACGGACCTCTCCCGTCTACGAGCAGTACTTC. Translated, it gives CASSLRTSPVYEQYF.